This T cell receptor (beta chain) was captured by sequencing in a study of molecular identifiers for immune sequencing clone quantification. Study-level results: Beyond 20 RNA copies, clones held over 99% of effector molecules, compared with under 1% in naive cells.

Bulk TCR library preparation followed previously described methods with listed TCR primers. TCRdb re-derived calls from the PCR reads in MiXCR, one entry per CDR3 protein. The sample comprises about 500,000 distinct CDR3 sequences, roughly 23% of which are singletons, and more than 0.8% rests with the top ten. The CD8+CD4-CCR7+CD45RA+ phenotype defined the sorted naive CD8 T cells. The germline V gene has CDR1 MNHNS and CDR2 SASEGT. The CDR3 is 14 amino acids. Trimming cost V 5 bases and J 3 bases, with 13 bases left between them. Concerning this clonotype itself: The target antigen is unknown. In this CDR3 the conserved last residue, phenylalanine or tryptophan, is missing, so a read error is likely.

V gene TRBV6-1 combines with J gene TRBJ1-1, with unresolved D. The sequencing sample was made of naive CD8+ T cells from blood, with Jurkat cell RNA spiked in. Subset: FACS-sorted CD8+CD4-CCR7+CD45RA+ naive T cells. The TCR originated in a human donor in good health. Some libraries in this study had Jurkat cell RNA spiked in. The CDR3 DNA reads as TGTGCCAGCAGTTTAAACGAGGGATACACTGAAGCTTTCCTT. Translation gives CASSLNEGYTEAFL.